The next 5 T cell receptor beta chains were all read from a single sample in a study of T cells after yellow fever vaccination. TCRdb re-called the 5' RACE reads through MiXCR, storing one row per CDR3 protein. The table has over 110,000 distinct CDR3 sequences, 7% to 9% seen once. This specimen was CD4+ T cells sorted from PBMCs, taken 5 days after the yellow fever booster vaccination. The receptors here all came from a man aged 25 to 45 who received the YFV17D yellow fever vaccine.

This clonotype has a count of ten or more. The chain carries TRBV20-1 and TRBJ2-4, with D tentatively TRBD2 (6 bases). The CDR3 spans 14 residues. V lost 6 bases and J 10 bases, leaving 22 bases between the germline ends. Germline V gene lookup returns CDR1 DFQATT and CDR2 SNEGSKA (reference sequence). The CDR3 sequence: CSAITSSLNPIQYF. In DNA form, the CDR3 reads TGCAGTGCCATTACTAGCTCCCTCAACCCTATTCAGTACTTC.

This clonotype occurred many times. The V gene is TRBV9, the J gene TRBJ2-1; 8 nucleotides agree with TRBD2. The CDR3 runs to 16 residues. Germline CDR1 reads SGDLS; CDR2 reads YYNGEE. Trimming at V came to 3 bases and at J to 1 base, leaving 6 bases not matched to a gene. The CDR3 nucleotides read TGTGCCAGCAGCGCCAGCGGGAGTGGTTCCTACAATGAGCAGTTCTTC. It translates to CASSASGSGSYNEQFF.

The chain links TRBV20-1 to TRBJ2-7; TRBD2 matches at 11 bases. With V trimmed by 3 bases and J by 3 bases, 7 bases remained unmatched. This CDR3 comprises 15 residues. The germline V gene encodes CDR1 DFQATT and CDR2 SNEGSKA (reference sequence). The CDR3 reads CSARIPGLAVYEQYF. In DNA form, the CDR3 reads TGCAGTGCTAGGATACCGGGACTAGCGGTCTACGAGCAGTACTTC.

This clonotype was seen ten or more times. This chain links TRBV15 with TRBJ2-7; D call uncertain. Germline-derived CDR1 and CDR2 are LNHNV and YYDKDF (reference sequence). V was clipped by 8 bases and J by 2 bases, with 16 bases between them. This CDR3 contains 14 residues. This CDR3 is CATRRTLKTYEQYF. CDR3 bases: TGTGCCACCCGCCGGACCCTAAAAACCTACGAGCAGTACTTC.

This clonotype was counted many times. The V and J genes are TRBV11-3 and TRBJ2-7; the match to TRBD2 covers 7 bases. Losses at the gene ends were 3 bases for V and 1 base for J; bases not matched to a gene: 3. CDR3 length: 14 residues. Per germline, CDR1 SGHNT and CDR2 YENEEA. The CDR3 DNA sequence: TGTGCCAGCAGCTTGGGGGGGGGATCCTACGAGCAGTACTTC. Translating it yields CASSLGGGSYEQYF. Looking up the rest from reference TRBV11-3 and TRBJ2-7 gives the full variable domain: EAGVVQSPRYKIIEKKQPVAFWCNPISGHNTLYWYLQNLGQGPELLIRYENEEAVDDSQLPKDRFSAERLKGVDSTLKIQPAELGDSAVYLCASSLGGGSYEQYFGPGTRLTVT.